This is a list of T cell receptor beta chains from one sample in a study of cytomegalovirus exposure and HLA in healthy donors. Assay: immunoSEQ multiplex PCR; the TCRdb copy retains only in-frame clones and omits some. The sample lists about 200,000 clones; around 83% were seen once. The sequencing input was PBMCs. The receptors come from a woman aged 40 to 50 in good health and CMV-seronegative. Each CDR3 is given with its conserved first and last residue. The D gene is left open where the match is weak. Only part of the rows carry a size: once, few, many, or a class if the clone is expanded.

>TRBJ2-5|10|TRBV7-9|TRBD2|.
CSCGGETQYF
TGTTCCTGCGGGGGGGAGACCCAGTACTTC
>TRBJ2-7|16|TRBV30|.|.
CAWSQPFLIGGNEQYF
TGTGCCTGGAGCCAACCCTTCCTCATAGGGGGAAACGAGCAGTACTTC
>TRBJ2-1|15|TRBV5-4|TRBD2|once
CASSSLGLGDNEQFF
TGTGCCAGCAGCTCCCTAGGACTAGGAGACAATGAGCAGTTCTTC
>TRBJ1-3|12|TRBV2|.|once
CATGESGNTIYF
TGTGCCACAGGGGAATCTGGAAACACCATATATTTT
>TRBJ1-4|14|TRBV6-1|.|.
CASKDAGWNEKLFF
TGTGCCAGCAAAGACGCCGGGTGGAATGAAAAACTGTTTTTT
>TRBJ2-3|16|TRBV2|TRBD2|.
CASSEESGRYSDTQYF
TGTGCCAGCAGTGAGGAAAGCGGGAGGTATTCAGATACGCAGTATTTT
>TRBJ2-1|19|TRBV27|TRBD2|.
CASSFTFVSSGRLHNEQFF
TGTGCCAGCAGTTTTACTTTCGTGTCTAGCGGGAGACTGCACAATGAGCAGTTCTTC
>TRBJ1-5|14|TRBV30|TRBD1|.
CAWSARQGGVPQHF
TGTGCCTGGAGTGCCCGACAGGGCGGGGTGCCCCAGCATTTT
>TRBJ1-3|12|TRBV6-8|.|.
CASTQGGNTIYF
TGTGCCAGCACTCAGGGGGGAAACACCATATATTTT
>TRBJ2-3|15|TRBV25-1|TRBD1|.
CASRFGQGRADTQYF
TGTGCCAGCAGGTTCGGACAGGGGCGGGCAGATACGCAGTATTTT
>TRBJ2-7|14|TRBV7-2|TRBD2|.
CASRPLAGADEQYF
TGTGCCAGCAGACCACTAGCGGGAGCAGACGAGCAGTACTTC
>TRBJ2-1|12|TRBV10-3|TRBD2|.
CAMGLAGNEQFF
TGTGCCATGGGACTAGCGGGAAATGAGCAGTTCTTC
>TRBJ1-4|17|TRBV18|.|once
CASSPRRQSTTNEKLFF
TGTGCCAGCTCACCACGGCGGCAGTCAACAACTAATGAAAAACTGTTTTTT
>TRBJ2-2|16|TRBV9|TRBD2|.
CASSPSPGLEDGELFF
TGTGCCAGCAGCCCTTCCCCGGGACTAGAGGACGGGGAGCTGTTTTTT
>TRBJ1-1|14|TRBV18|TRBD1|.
CASSRDRLNTEAFF
TGTGCCAGCTCACGGGACAGATTGAACACTGAAGCTTTCTTT
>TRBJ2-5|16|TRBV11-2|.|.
CASSSRRRVGQETQYF
TGTGCCAGCAGCTCGAGGCGCAGGGTTGGCCAAGAGACCCAGTACTTC
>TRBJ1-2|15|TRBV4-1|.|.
CASSQEADRNYGYTF
TGCGCCAGCAGCCAAGAGGCTGACAGGAACTATGGCTACACCTTC
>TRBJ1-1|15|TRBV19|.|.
CASSTPKTVHTEAFF
TGTGCCAGTAGTACGCCCAAGACAGTGCACACTGAAGCTTTCTTT
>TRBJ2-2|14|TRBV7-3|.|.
CASSPDSNTGELFF
TGTGCCAGCAGCCCCGACAGTAACACCGGGGAGCTGTTTTTT
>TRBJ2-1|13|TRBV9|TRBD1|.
CASSGGTGPEQFF
TGTGCCAGCAGCGGCGGGACAGGGCCCGAGCAGTTCTTC
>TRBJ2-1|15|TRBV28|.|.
CASSQDRDMADEQFF
TGTGCCAGCAGCCAGGACCGGGACATGGCGGATGAGCAGTTCTTC
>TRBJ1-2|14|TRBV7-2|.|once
CASSSEIRDYGYTF
TGTGCCAGCAGCTCTGAGATTCGTGACTATGGCTACACCTTC
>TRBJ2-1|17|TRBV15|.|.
CATSIYPPGVSYNEQFF
TGTGCCACCAGCATTTACCCGCCCGGTGTTTCCTACAATGAGCAGTTCTTC